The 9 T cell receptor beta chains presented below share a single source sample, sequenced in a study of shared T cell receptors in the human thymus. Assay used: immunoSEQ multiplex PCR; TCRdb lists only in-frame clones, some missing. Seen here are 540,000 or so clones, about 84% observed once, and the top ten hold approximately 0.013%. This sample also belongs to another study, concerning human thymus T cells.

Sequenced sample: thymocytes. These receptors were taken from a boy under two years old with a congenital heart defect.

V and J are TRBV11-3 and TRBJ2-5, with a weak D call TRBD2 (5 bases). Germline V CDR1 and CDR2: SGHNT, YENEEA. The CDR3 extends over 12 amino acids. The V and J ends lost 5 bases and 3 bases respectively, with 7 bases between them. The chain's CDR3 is CASSREEETQYF. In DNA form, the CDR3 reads TGTGCCAGCAGCCGGGAAGAAGAGACCCAGTACTTC.

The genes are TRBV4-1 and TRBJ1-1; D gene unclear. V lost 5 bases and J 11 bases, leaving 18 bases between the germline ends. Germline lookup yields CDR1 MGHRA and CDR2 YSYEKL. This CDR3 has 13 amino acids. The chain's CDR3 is CASSVQGGVGAFF. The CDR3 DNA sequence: TGCGCCAGCAGCGTCCAAGGCGGGGTGGGTGCTTTCTTT.

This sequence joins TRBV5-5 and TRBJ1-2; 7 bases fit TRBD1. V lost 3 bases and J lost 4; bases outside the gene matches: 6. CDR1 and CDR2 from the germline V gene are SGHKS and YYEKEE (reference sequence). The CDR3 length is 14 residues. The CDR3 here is CASSSPGQCYGYTF. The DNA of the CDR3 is TGTGCCAGCAGCTCGCCGGGACAGTGCTATGGCTACACCTTC.

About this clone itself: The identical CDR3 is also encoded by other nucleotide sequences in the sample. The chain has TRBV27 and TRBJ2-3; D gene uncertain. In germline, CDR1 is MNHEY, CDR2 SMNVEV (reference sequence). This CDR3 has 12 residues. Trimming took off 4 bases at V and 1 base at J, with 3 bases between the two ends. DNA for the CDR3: TGTGCCAGCAGTTCGGGCACAGATACGCAGTATTTT. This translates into CASSSGTDTQYF.

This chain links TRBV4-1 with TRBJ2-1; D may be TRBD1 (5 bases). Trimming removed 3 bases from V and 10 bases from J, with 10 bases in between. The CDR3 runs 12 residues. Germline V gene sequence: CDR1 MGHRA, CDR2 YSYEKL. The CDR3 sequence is CASSQGKGEQFF. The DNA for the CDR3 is TGCGCCAGCAGCCAGGGGAAGGGGGAGCAGTTCTTC.

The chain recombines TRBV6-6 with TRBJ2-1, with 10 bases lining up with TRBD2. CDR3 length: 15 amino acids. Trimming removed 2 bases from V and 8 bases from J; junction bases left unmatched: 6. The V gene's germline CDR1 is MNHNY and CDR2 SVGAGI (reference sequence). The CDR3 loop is CASSYAGLATDEQFF. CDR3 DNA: TGTGCCAGCAGTTACGCGGGACTAGCGACCGATGAGCAGTTCTTC.

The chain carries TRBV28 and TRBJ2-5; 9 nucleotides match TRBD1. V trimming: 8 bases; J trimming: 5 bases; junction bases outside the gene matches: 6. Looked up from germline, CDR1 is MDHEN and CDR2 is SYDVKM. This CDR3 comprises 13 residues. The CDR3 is CASGDRDQETQYF. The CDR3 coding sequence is TGTGCCAGCGGGGACAGGGATCAGGAGACCCAGTACTTC.

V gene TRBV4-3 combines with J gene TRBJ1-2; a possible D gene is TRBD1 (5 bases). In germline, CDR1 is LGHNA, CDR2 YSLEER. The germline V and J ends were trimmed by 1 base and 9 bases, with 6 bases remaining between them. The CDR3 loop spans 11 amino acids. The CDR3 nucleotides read TGCGCCAGCAGCCAAGGACAGCGCTACACCTTC. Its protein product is CASSQGQRYTF.

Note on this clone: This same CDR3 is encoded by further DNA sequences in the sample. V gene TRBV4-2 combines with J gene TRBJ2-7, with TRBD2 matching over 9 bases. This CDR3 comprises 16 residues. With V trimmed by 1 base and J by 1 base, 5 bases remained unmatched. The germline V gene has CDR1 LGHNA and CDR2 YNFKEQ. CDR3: CASSQGETSGSYEQYF. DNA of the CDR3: TGTGCCAGCAGCCAAGGGGAGACTAGCGGATCCTACGAGCAGTACTTC.